This T cell receptor beta chain appears in the sequencing data of a study of tumor-infiltrating lymphocytes in oesophageal squamous cell carcinoma. V dropped 3 bases and J dropped 7 bases, with 7 bases sitting between them. The CDR3 sequence is 11 residues long. Germline V CDR1 and CDR2: MDHEN, SYDVKM. There are a few counts of this clonotype. A single record per CDR3 protein comes from TCRdb applying MiXCR to the PCR reads. Among around 20,000 distinct CDR3 sequences listed, 35% to 45% were seen once. The gene calls are TRBV28 and TRBJ2-7; unclear D gene. This TCR was sampled from a male donor with esophageal squamous cell carcinoma. The source material was esophageal tumor tissue. The CDR3, as DNA: TGTGCCAGCAGTTTGCGGCTTGAGCAGTACTTC. Its translation: CASSLRLEQYF.